This entry lists 32 T cell receptor beta chains sequenced from one sample in a study of blood T cell repertoires in COVID-19. Generated by immunoSEQ multiplex PCR, the TCRdb table keeps only in-frame clones and is missing some. The sample shows about 85,000 clones, 90% of them seen only once. Specimen: peripheral blood. The receptors come from a woman at least 80 years old with active or convalescent COVID-19.

This chain uses TRBV9 with TRBJ1-1, with a tentative D call TRBD1 (5 bases). Trimming left V 4 bases short and J 0 bases short, with 13 bases between. Germline CDR1 SGDLS, CDR2 YYNGEE. The CDR3 consists of 15 residues. CDR3 DNA sequence: TGTGCCAGCAGCTCGGGGGTCGGCGTGAACACTGAAGCTTTCTTT. It encodes CASSSGVGVNTEAFF.

The V call is TRBV6-6, the J call TRBJ1-3; 9 bases map to TRBD1. The V segment lost 2 bases and the J segment 7 bases; nucleotides outside the gene matches: 3. Germline V gene data show CDR1 as MNHNY and CDR2 as SVGAGI (reference sequence). The CDR3 consists of 14 residues. The CDR3 DNA is TGTGCCAGCAGTTACGGCGGACAGGGGAACACCATATATTTT. This gives the protein CASSYGGQGNTIYF.

The chain recombines TRBV4-3 with TRBJ2-7, with 8 bases that match TRBD2. V was clipped by 5 bases and J by 6 bases; unmatched bases: 6. The V gene's germline CDR1 is LGHNA and CDR2 YSLEER. The CDR3 consists of 13 residues. In DNA form, the CDR3 reads TGCGCCAGCAGCGCCGGGACTAGTACCGAGCAGTACTTC. It encodes CASSAGTSTEQYF.

V and J are TRBV5-1 and TRBJ1-4; D perhaps matches TRBD1 (6 bases). Germline CDR1 reads SGHRS; CDR2 reads YFSETQ. The CDR3 has 13 amino acids. V lost 3 bases, J lost 7 bases, and 10 bases lay in between. The CDR3 nucleotides are TGCGCCAGCAGCTCGGACAGAGCTGAAAAACTGTTTTTT. It codes for CASSSDRAEKLFF.

The chain couples TRBV24-1 to TRBJ1-2; D not resolved. This CDR3 is built from 15 residues. V was clipped by 4 bases and J by 2 bases, with 13 bases between them. CDR1 and CDR2 (germline): KGHDR, SFDVKD. The CDR3 protein is CATSDPRAENYGYTF. CDR3 coding DNA: TGTGCCACCAGTGACCCGAGGGCCGAGAACTATGGCTACACCTTC.

This chain links TRBV28 with TRBJ2-2; the D gene is possibly TRBD2 (5 bases). This CDR3 spans 18 amino acids. CDR1 and CDR2 from the germline V gene are MDHEN and SYDVKM. The V end lost 2 bases, the J end lost 2 bases, and 18 bases lay between the germline ends. For the CDR3, the DNA is TGTGCCAGCAGTTTACCTTCTAGCTGGGAGTATAACACCGGGGAGCTGTTTTTT. It translates to CASSLPSSWEYNTGELFF. Looking up the rest from reference TRBV28 and TRBJ2-2 gives the full variable domain: DVKVTQSSRYLVKRTGEKVFLECVQDMDHENMFWYRQDPGLGLRLIYFSYDVKMKEKGDIPEGYSVSREKKERFSLILESASTNQTSMYLCASSLPSSWEYNTGELFFGEGSRLTVL.

In this sample, this clone turned up once. V and J are TRBV7-9 and TRBJ2-3; 9 bases line up with TRBD1. CDR1 SEHNR and CDR2 FQNEAQ come from the germline V gene (reference sequence). The CDR3 runs to 17 residues. The V and J ends lost 4 bases and 1 base, in that order; junction bases with no gene match: 9. CDR3 loop: CASSSRGGQGRTDTQYF. CDR3 coding DNA: TGTGCCAGCAGCTCCCGAGGGGGACAGGGCCGCACAGATACGCAGTATTTT.

This clone has just one count. The chain joins TRBV28 to TRBJ2-7; D possibly corresponds to TRBD2 (5 bases). CDR1 and CDR2 (germline): MDHEN, SYDVKM. V was shortened by 4 bases and J by 0 bases, with 13 bases between the two germline ends. This CDR3 has 15 residues. CDR3 protein: CASSYTGWASYEQYF. CDR3 bases: TGTGCCAGCAGTTATACGGGATGGGCCTCCTACGAGCAGTACTTC. Full variable domain (outside the CDR3, taken from reference TRBV28 and TRBJ2-7): DVKVTQSSRYLVKRTGEKVFLECVQDMDHENMFWYRQDPGLGLRLIYFSYDVKMKEKGDIPEGYSVSREKKERFSLILESASTNQTSMYLCASSYTGWASYEQYFGPGTRLTVT.

The rearrangement uses TRBV3-1 (or the pseudogene TRBV3-2) and TRBJ2-2; 8 nucleotides align to TRBD1. This CDR3 contains 14 residues. V was pared by 6 bases and J by 7 bases, with 7 bases of the junction left unmatched. The germline CDR1 and CDR2 sequences are LGHDT and YNNKEL (reference sequence). CDR3 sequence: CASRFRGQGGELFF. The CDR3 nucleotides are TGTGCCAGCAGGTTCAGGGGGCAAGGCGGGGAGCTGTTTTTT.

This rearrangement joins TRBV14 to TRBJ2-7; 11 nucleotides match TRBD2. CDR1 is SGHDN and CDR2 is FVKESK in the germline V gene. The ends lost 2 bases at V and 0 bases at J; junction bases unmatched: 3. The CDR3 sequence is 16 residues long. In nucleotides, the CDR3 is TGTGCCAGCAGCCAACTACTAGCGGGAGCCTCCTACGAGCAGTACTTC. It yields the protein CASSQLLAGASYEQYF.

The count of this clone is one. This chain links TRBV5-6 with TRBJ2-5; TRBD1 aligns across 8 bases. There are 13 residues in the CDR3. Germline values: CDR1 SGHDT, CDR2 YYEEEE. The V gene end was trimmed by 4 bases and the J gene end by 4 bases; junction bases not matched to a gene: 3. CDR3 sequence (DNA): TGTGCCAGCAGCGAGGACAGGGCAGAGACCCAGTACTTC. Its translation is CASSEDRAETQYF.

The CDR3 DNA follows: TGTGCCAGCAGCGTAGAACAGGCCGCCCCCTATGGCTACACCTTC. Protein sequence: CASSVEQAAPYGYTF. V gene TRBV9 combines with J gene TRBJ1-2, with a possible D match to TRBD1 (5 bases). This CDR3 region has 15 residues. Germline V lookup: CDR1 SGDLS, CDR2 YYNGEE. The germline V and J ends were trimmed by 0 bases and 4 bases, with 13 bases remaining between them.

This CDR3 is CASSVARTNEAFF. The DNA for the CDR3 is TGTGCCAGCAGTGTTGCGAGAACGAATGAAGCTTTCTTT. The chain recombines TRBV28 with TRBJ1-1; no reliable D call. The germline V and J ends were trimmed by 5 bases and 7 bases, with 14 bases remaining between them. This CDR3 is 13 amino acids long. Germline V gene sequence: CDR1 MDHEN, CDR2 SYDVKM.

The J gene is TRBJ2-2, the V gene TRBV3-1 (or the pseudogene TRBV3-2), with D tentatively TRBD1 or TRBD2 (6 bases each). Between the trimmed V and J ends, which lost 5 bases and 6 bases, there was a span of 10 bases. This CDR3 region has 13 residues. Germline CDR1 and CDR2: LGHDT and YNNKEL (reference sequence). DNA of the CDR3: TGTGCCAGCAGCAAAGGGGGGCCCGGGGAGCTGTTTTTT. It yields the protein CASSKGGPGELFF.

The chain couples TRBV6-5 to TRBJ2-7; D is possibly TRBD1 (6 bases). Trimming removed 7 bases at V and 2 bases at J, with 15 bases between. The CDR3 contains 14 residues. CDR1 MNHEY and CDR2 SVGAGI come from the germline V gene. The CDR3 nucleotides are TGTGCCAGCAACACAGGGTCGGGCCCCTACGAGCAGTACTTC. This gives the protein CASNTGSGPYEQYF.

In DNA form, the CDR3 reads TGTGCCAGCAGCAGGACAGTCTACGAGCAGTACTTC. Protein sequence: CASSRTVYEQYF. The rearrangement uses TRBV28 and TRBJ2-7; weak D call: TRBD1 (6 bases). Germline assignment: CDR1 MDHEN and CDR2 SYDVKM. The CDR3 spans 12 residues. V shed 6 bases and J shed 3 bases, with 9 bases lying between them.

This chain links TRBV28 with TRBJ1-5; D is uncertain. CDR1 and CDR2 (germline): MDHEN, SYDVKM. The ends were cut back, 5 bases at V and 4 bases at J, with 9 bases in the middle. The CDR3 sequence is 13 residues long. The DNA for the CDR3 is TGTGCCAGCAGTCTGGTCGGGAATCAGCCCCAGCATTTT. Residues: CASSLVGNQPQHF. Using reference TRBV28 and TRBJ1-5 for the parts outside the CDR3, the full variable domain is DVKVTQSSRYLVKRTGEKVFLECVQDMDHENMFWYRQDPGLGLRLIYFSYDVKMKEKGDIPEGYSVSREKKERFSLILESASTNQTSMYLCASSLVGNQPQHFGDGTRLSIL.

The chain is built from TRBV11-2 and TRBJ1-1; TRBD1 aligns across 7 bases. The germline CDR1 and CDR2 sequences are SGHAT and FQNNGV. The trim removed 5 bases at V and 2 bases at J, leaving 8 bases unmatched. The CDR3 runs to 15 residues. In DNA, the CDR3 is TGTGCCAGCAGCCCGAGGACAGGTGGTAACACTGAAGCTTTCTTT. Its translation is CASSPRTGGNTEAFF.

This chain uses TRBV5-1 with TRBJ2-3, with TRBD2 matching 14 bases. The CDR3 sequence is 17 residues long. The germline V gene encodes CDR1 SGHRS and CDR2 YFSETQ. The J segment lost 3 bases and the V segment lost 4 bases, leaving 7 bases of the junction unmatched. CDR3 region: CASSTRLAGGGTDTQYF. CDR3 bases: TGCGCCAGCAGCACCAGACTAGCGGGAGGGGGGACAGATACGCAGTATTTT.

The V gene is TRBV6-2 or TRBV6-3, the J gene TRBJ1-1, with TRBD1 matching 9 bases. The CDR3 extends over 15 amino acids. Germline V gives CDR1 MNHEY, CDR2 SVGEGT. Trimming took 5 bases from V and 6 from J; bases not matched to a gene: 10. The CDR3 sequence: CASSDTGGGRAEAFF. The CDR3, as DNA: TGTGCCAGCAGTGACACAGGGGGCGGGAGAGCTGAAGCTTTCTTT.

About this clone: Its ends do not fully match the called genes, so a read error is possible. The chain couples TRBV4-3 to TRBJ1-2, with D maybe TRBD1 (6 bases). This CDR3 is 13 amino acids long. Germline V gene sequence: CDR1 LGHNA, CDR2 YSLEER. In nucleotides, the CDR3 is TGCGCCAGCAGCCAAGAGGACAGCGCCGGCTGCACCTTC. It codes for CASSQEDSAGCTF.

V is TRBV3-1 (or the pseudogene TRBV3-2) and J is TRBJ1-3; 7 nucleotides agree with TRBD1. The CDR3 consists of 16 residues. J gave up 3 bases and V 4 bases, and 9 bases lay outside the gene matches. The V gene's germline CDR1 is LGHDT and CDR2 YNNKEL (reference sequence). In DNA form, the CDR3 reads TGTGCCAGCAGCCGAGACTTACAGGGGAATGGAAACACCATATATTTT. Amino acids: CASSRDLQGNGNTIYF.

The rearrangement joins TRBV7-2 to TRBJ2-7, with D possibly TRBD1 on 6 matching bases. Germline CDR1 and CDR2: SGHTA and FQGNSA. CDR3 length: 16 residues. V was shortened by 2 bases and J by 4 bases, with 18 bases between the two germline ends. The CDR3 is CASSLRLGASMYEQYF. CDR3 bases: TGTGCCAGCAGCTTACGGCTGGGGGCGTCTATGTACGAGCAGTACTTC.

The V and J genes are TRBV28 and TRBJ2-2, with 9 bases identical to TRBD1. Germline values: CDR1 MDHEN, CDR2 SYDVKM. The CDR3 has 15 residues. The V gene end was trimmed by 5 bases and the J gene end by 4 bases; junction bases not matched to a gene: 5. The CDR3 DNA sequence: TGTGCCAGCAGTCGGGACAGGGTGAGCACCGGGGAGCTGTTTTTT. Protein sequence: CASSRDRVSTGELFF.

The chain uses TRBV18 and TRBJ2-1; 14 positions match TRBD2. The CDR3 sequence is 15 residues long. V trimming: 5 bases; J trimming: 5 bases; junction bases outside the gene matches: 2. CDR1 and CDR2 from the germline V gene are KGHSH and LQKENI. The CDR3 region is CASSTGLAGDNEQFF. CDR3 DNA: TGTGCCAGCTCAACGGGACTAGCGGGAGACAATGAGCAGTTCTTC.

This chain connects TRBV28 to TRBJ1-2; TRBD1 agrees at 8 bases. The junction had 4 bases not matched to a gene; V was cut back by 5 bases and J by 2 bases. CDR1 is MDHEN and CDR2 is SYDVKM in the germline V gene. The CDR3 is 14 amino acids. The CDR3 here is CASSQGASNYGYTF. CDR3 DNA: TGTGCCAGCAGTCAGGGGGCGTCGAACTATGGCTACACCTTC.

The chain couples TRBV5-1 to TRBJ1-6, with TRBD1 matching over 11 bases. V was clipped by 2 bases and J by 5 bases; unmatched bases: 6. Germline CDR1 is SGHRS and CDR2 is YFSETQ. This CDR3 is 17 amino acids long. The CDR3 region has the DNA TGCGCCAGCAGCTTACATGGGGACAGGGGGAATAATTCACCCCTCCACTTT. Translation gives CASSLHGDRGNNSPLHF. Using reference TRBV5-1 and TRBJ1-6 for the parts outside the CDR3, the full variable domain is KAGVTQTPRYLIKTRGQQVTLSCSPISGHRSVSWYQQTPGQGLQFLFEYFSETQRNKGNFPGRFSGRQFSNSRSEMNVSTLELGDSALYLCASSLHGDRGNNSPLHFGNGTRLTVT.

The chain is built from TRBV5-1 and TRBJ2-1; D ambiguous. The ends were cut back, 4 bases at V and 3 bases at J, with 5 bases in the middle. There are 12 residues in the CDR3. Germline V gene sequence: CDR1 SGHRS, CDR2 YFSETQ. The CDR3 here is CASSIVYNEQFF. In DNA form, the CDR3 reads TGCGCCAGCAGCATCGTCTACAATGAGCAGTTCTTC. The whole variable domain, remainder taken from reference TRBV5-1 and TRBJ2-1, is KAGVTQTPRYLIKTRGQQVTLSCSPISGHRSVSWYQQTPGQGLQFLFEYFSETQRNKGNFPGRFSGRQFSNSRSEMNVSTLELGDSALYLCASSIVYNEQFFGPGTRLTVL.

This clone was found once. This sequence joins TRBV4-3 and TRBJ2-7; 7 bases match TRBD1. Looked up from germline, CDR1 is LGHNA and CDR2 is YSLEER. The CDR3 sequence is 14 residues long. V gave up 1 base and J gave up 6 bases; unmatched junction bases: 6. CDR3 residues: CASSQVRGQGEQYF. The DNA for the CDR3 is TGCGCCAGCAGCCAAGTGAGGGGGCAGGGCGAGCAGTACTTC.

The chain carries TRBV28 and TRBJ2-1; possible D gene TRBD1, 5 bases. V was trimmed by 6 bases and J by 6 bases, leaving 15 bases between them. Per the germline V gene, CDR1 is MDHEN and CDR2 is SYDVKM. The CDR3 loop spans 14 amino acids. The CDR3 DNA is TGTGCCAGCAGCCCGCTAGGGGCGGTCAATGAGCAGTTCTTC. It yields the protein CASSPLGAVNEQFF.

The chain joins TRBV6-4 to TRBJ1-3; D not resolved. The germline CDR1 and CDR2 sequences are MRHNA and SNTAGT. CDR3 length: 15 amino acids. V lost 8 bases and J lost 7, with 21 bases in between. CDR3 DNA sequence: TGTGCCAGCCACTACGAGGGATACCGGATGAACACCATATATTTT. It is translated as CASHYEGYRMNTIYF.

The CDR3 is CASSPSRVRKNSPLHF. Here the CDR3 DNA reads TGTGCCAGCAGCCCCTCGAGGGTTCGGAAGAATTCACCCCTCCACTTT. The chain uses TRBV7-2 and TRBJ1-6; no definite D call. CDR1 and CDR2 (germline): SGHTA, FQGNSA. The CDR3 runs 16 residues. V lost 5 bases, J lost 7 bases, and 18 bases lay in between.